These 30 T cell receptor beta chains originate from one sample sequenced in a study of shared clonotypes between healthy human individuals. The repertoire was sequenced with immunoSEQ multiplex PCR; TCRdb's copy has only in-frame clones and lacks some. The table lists about 2 million clones, 85% to 95% of them singletons. Naive CD8 cells lacked CD45RO, underwent positive selection for CCR7 and left out terminally differentiated effector memory CD45RA+ cells. The sequencing input was naive CD8+ T cells sorted from blood. The receptors here all came from a man aged 18 to 35 in good health.

The J gene is TRBJ2-1, the V gene TRBV10-1; 11 bases align to TRBD2. Germline V gene sequence: CDR1 WNHNN, CDR2 SYGVQD (reference sequence). V was clipped by 6 bases and J by 6 bases; unmatched bases: 7. The CDR3 is 15 residues long. The CDR3, as DNA: TGCGCCAGCAGCCTAACTAGCGGGGGTCCCAATGAGCAGTTCTTC. Protein sequence: CASSLTSGGPNEQFF.

This rearrangement joins TRBV9 to TRBJ2-3; D call uncertain. The V end lost 0 bases, the J end lost 2 bases, and 13 bases lay between the germline ends. This CDR3 comprises 16 residues. CDR1 is SGDLS and CDR2 is YYNGEE in the germline V gene. The CDR3 is CASSVAGSDHTDTQYF. The CDR3 DNA is TGTGCCAGCAGCGTAGCTGGCTCTGACCACACAGATACGCAGTATTTT. Variable domain in full (rest from reference TRBV9 and TRBJ2-3): DSGVTQTPKHLITATGQRVTLRCSPRSGDLSVYWYQQSLDQGLQFLIQYYNGEERAKGNILERFSAQQFPDLHSELNLSSLELGDSALYFCASSVAGSDHTDTQYFGPGTRLTVL.

The J gene is TRBJ2-5, the V gene TRBV27; 8 nucleotides agree with TRBD2. Germline CDR1 and CDR2: MNHEY and SMNVEV (reference sequence). The CDR3 sequence is 12 residues long. V was clipped by 4 bases and J by 7 bases; unmatched bases: 2. CDR3 sequence (DNA): TGTGCCAGCAGTTCCCGGGGGGGGACCCAGTACTTC. As protein: CASSSRGGTQYF.

This rearrangement joins TRBV5-4 to TRBJ2-1; D possibly matches TRBD1 or TRBD2 (5 bases each). CDR1 is SGHNT and CDR2 is YYREEE in the germline V gene (reference sequence). The germline V and J ends were trimmed by 3 bases and 10 bases, with 11 bases remaining between them. The CDR3 runs 12 residues. CDR3 residues: CASSSSGTEQFF. CDR3 sequence (DNA): TGTGCCAGCAGCTCTTCCGGGACGGAGCAGTTCTTC.

V is TRBV12-5 and J is TRBJ1-6; no clear D gene. This CDR3 has 18 residues. Trimming cost V 11 bases and J 2 bases, with 25 bases left between them. Germline values: CDR1 LGHNT, CDR2 FRNRAP. CDR3 DNA: TGTGCTTTTTTCTCGGGAGTATCGTTGGGAGCCTATAATTCACCCCTCCACTTT. Translated, it gives CAFFSGVSLGAYNSPLHF.

The genes are TRBV13 and TRBJ2-5; 9 positions match TRBD2. V dropped 1 base and J dropped 0; count of bases not matched to a gene: 15. Germline V lookup: CDR1 PRHDT, CDR2 FYEKMQ (reference sequence). The CDR3 is made up of 20 amino acids. In DNA form, the CDR3 reads TGTGCCAGCAGCTTAGTACGCCCACAGCGGGGGGTTTCGTACCAAGAGACCCAGTACTTC. Translation gives CASSLVRPQRGVSYQETQYF.

Remarks on this clone: Other DNA sequences in this sample translate to the same CDR3. The chain is built from TRBV4-1 and TRBJ2-1, with 7 bases fitting TRBD1. The CDR3 extends over 14 amino acids. The V gene end was trimmed by 0 bases and the J gene end by 7 bases; junction bases not matched to a gene: 3. Germline lookup yields CDR1 MGHRA and CDR2 YSYEKL. The CDR3 DNA reads as TGCGCCAGCAGCCAAGATCCCAGGGGGAATGAGCAGTTCTTC. Translation: CASSQDPRGNEQFF.

The chain is built from TRBV10-2 and TRBJ2-2; 7 positions agree with TRBD2. The CDR3 contains 14 residues. The trim removed 5 bases at V and 5 bases at J, leaving 5 bases unmatched. Germline loops: CDR1 WSHSY, CDR2 SAAADI. CDR3 bases: TGCGCCAGCAGTTCTAGCGGTATGACCGGGGAGCTGTTTTTT. Its translation is CASSSSGMTGELFF.

This clone is a singleton in its sample. This specimen includes other DNA sequences encoding the same CDR3. The chain joins TRBV30 to TRBJ2-7, with D perhaps matching TRBD1 (6 bases). V dropped 0 bases and J dropped 6 bases, with 9 bases sitting between them. Germline values: CDR1 GTSNPN, CDR2 SVGIG (reference sequence). The CDR3 contains 12 residues. The CDR3 DNA reads TGTGCCTGGAGTGTAACAGGGACCGAGCAGTACTTC. Translation: CAWSVTGTEQYF.

Points on this clone: The sample carries other DNA sequences with the same CDR3. CDR3 in amino acids: CASSQVGGSSYEQYF. For the CDR3, the DNA is TGCGCCAGCAGCCAAGTTGGTGGGAGTTCCTACGAGCAGTACTTC. V usage is TRBV4-1 and J usage is TRBJ2-7, with a possible D match to TRBD2 (5 bases). Germline V gene sequence: CDR1 MGHRA, CDR2 YSYEKL. V was trimmed by 1 base and J by 1 base, leaving 11 bases between them. This CDR3 has 15 amino acids.

V is TRBV7-6 and J is TRBJ1-4; D not certain. CDR1 is SGHVS, CDR2 FNYEAQ, per germline. The CDR3 covers 14 residues. V was shortened by 5 bases and J by 6 bases, with 13 bases between the two germline ends. DNA of the CDR3: TGTGCCAGCAGCCAGACGGTCCTATATGAAAAACTGTTTTTT. Translation gives CASSQTVLYEKLFF.

The rearrangement links TRBV25-1 to TRBJ2-7; D ambiguous. Germline-derived CDR1 and CDR2 are MGHDK and SYGVNS. This CDR3 spans 14 amino acids. V lost 1 base, J lost 2 bases, and 9 bases lay in between. CDR3 region: CASSEFGATYEQYF. The CDR3 bases are TGTGCCAGCAGTGAATTTGGCGCTACCTACGAGCAGTACTTC.

V is TRBV5-5 and J is TRBJ2-3, with unresolved D. V was cut by 0 bases and J by 5 bases, with 7 bases left in between. In germline, CDR1 is SGHKS, CDR2 YYEKEE (reference sequence). The CDR3 contains 13 residues. CDR3 DNA: TGTGCCAGCAGCTTGGCGTATGGAGATACGCAGTATTTT. It yields the protein CASSLAYGDTQYF.

V and J are TRBV7-9 and TRBJ2-7, with TRBD1 matching over 11 bases. This CDR3 is 13 amino acids long. V trimming: 6 bases; J trimming: 6 bases; junction bases outside the gene matches: 4. Germline assignment: CDR1 SEHNR and CDR2 FQNEAQ (reference sequence). The CDR3 loop reads CASSPGTGGEQYF. The CDR3, as DNA: TGTGCCAGCAGTCCCGGGACAGGGGGCGAGCAGTACTTC.

The V gene is TRBV27, the J gene TRBJ2-1; maybe TRBD1 (5 bases). CDR1 and CDR2 from the germline V gene are MNHEY and SMNVEV (reference sequence). Trimming cost V 3 bases and J 3 bases, with 15 bases left between them. There are 16 residues in the CDR3. Here the CDR3 DNA reads TGTGCCAGCAGTTTTGGGGCTGGGGCCTACTACAATGAGCAGTTCTTC. Translation gives CASSFGAGAYYNEQFF.

The chain is built from TRBV19 and TRBJ1-5, with D maybe TRBD1 (5 bases). Germline CDR1 is LNHDA and CDR2 is SQIVND (reference sequence). This CDR3 contains 15 residues. Trimming left V 2 bases short and J 2 bases short, with 10 bases between. As DNA, the CDR3 is TGTGCCAGTAGTATATTCGGGGGTGGCAATCAGCCCCAGCATTTT. This translates into CASSIFGGGNQPQHF.

This clone came up a few times. J is TRBJ2-1 and V is TRBV19; 9 bases match TRBD2. Trimming cost V 5 bases and J 0 bases; bases outside gene matches: 2. CDR1 and CDR2 from the germline V gene are LNHDA and SQIVND (reference sequence). The length of the CDR3 is 15 residues. The CDR3 sequence is CASSYSGSSYNEQFF. CDR3 nucleotide sequence: TGTGCCAGTAGTTATAGCGGGAGCTCCTACAATGAGCAGTTCTTC.

The CDR3 sequence is CASSLRTGTEQFF. CDR3 nucleotide sequence: TGTGCCAGCAGTTTACGAACTGGGACGGAGCAGTTCTTC. The chain combines TRBV28 with TRBJ2-1; D is perhaps TRBD1 or TRBD2 (5 bases each). Trimming removed 2 bases at V and 10 bases at J, with 12 bases between. From germline, CDR1 is MDHEN and CDR2 SYDVKM. The CDR3 has 13 residues. Supplemented by reference TRBV28 and TRBJ2-1, the full variable domain reads DVKVTQSSRYLVKRTGEKVFLECVQDMDHENMFWYRQDPGLGLRLIYFSYDVKMKEKGDIPEGYSVSREKKERFSLILESASTNQTSMYLCASSLRTGTEQFFGPGTRLTVL.

The genes are TRBV4-1 and TRBJ1-1; D possibly corresponds to TRBD1 (5 bases). V was clipped by 1 base and J by 5 bases, with 23 bases between them. This CDR3 spans 18 amino acids. The germline V gene has CDR1 MGHRA and CDR2 YSYEKL. Here the CDR3 reads CASSQVGRVIWVSTEAFF. The CDR3 DNA reads as TGCGCCAGCAGCCAAGTTGGCAGGGTAATCTGGGTGTCGACTGAAGCTTTCTTT.

The rearrangement uses TRBV7-2 and TRBJ2-7; tentative D call: TRBD2 (5 bases). V was trimmed by 2 bases and J by 2 bases, leaving 13 bases between them. Germline V lookup: CDR1 SGHTA, CDR2 FQGNSA. The CDR3 length is 15 residues. The CDR3 spells CASSLHGINPYEQYF. The CDR3 coding sequence is TGTGCCAGCAGCTTACACGGGATAAACCCCTACGAGCAGTACTTC.

Points on this clone: At one of its ends the junction is not consistent with the germline gene, which may arise from a read error. The same CDR3 is also encoded by other DNA sequences in this sample. V is TRBV6-6 and J is TRBJ1-5; D is undetermined. CDR1 and CDR2 from the germline V gene are MNHNY and SVGAGI (reference sequence). The CDR3 has 16 amino acids. CDR3 residues: CASSYSGLYSNQPQHF. CDR3 nucleotides: TGTGCCAGCAGTTACTCCGGCTTATATAGCAACCAGCCCCAGCATTTT.

This chain connects TRBV11-2 to TRBJ2-1; 9 nucleotides line up with TRBD2. V shed 3 bases, J shed 2 bases, and the junction held 5 bases outside the gene matches. CDR1 is SGHAT and CDR2 is FQNNGV in the germline V gene. This CDR3 is 16 amino acids long. The CDR3 reads CASSFFAGGPYNEQFF. The CDR3 nucleotides read TGTGCCAGCAGCTTCTTTGCGGGAGGGCCCTACAATGAGCAGTTCTTC.

V is TRBV6-4 and J is TRBJ2-7; 11 nucleotides line up with TRBD2. After removal of 1 base from V and 3 bases from J, the junction contained 8 bases not matched to a gene. The CDR3 contains 17 residues. Germline assignment: CDR1 MRHNA and CDR2 SNTAGT. DNA for the CDR3: TGTGCCAGCAGTGACTGGGAGACTAGCGGGGTAAGCTACGAGCAGTACTTC. It encodes CASSDWETSGVSYEQYF.

V usage is TRBV7-9 and J usage is TRBJ2-7; D possibly corresponds to TRBD1 (6 bases). The CDR3 has 14 amino acids. The germline gives CDR1 SEHNR, CDR2 FQNEAQ (reference sequence). V dropped 5 bases and J dropped 2 bases, with 13 bases sitting between them. CDR3 sequence: CASSLDRLTYEQYF. In DNA form, the CDR3 reads TGTGCCAGCAGCCTCGACAGGCTGACCTACGAGCAGTACTTC. The whole variable domain, remainder taken from reference TRBV7-9 and TRBJ2-7, is DTGVSQNPRHKITKRGQNVTFRCDPISEHNRLYWYRQTLGQGPEFLTYFQNEAQLEKSRLLSDRFSAERPKGSFSTLEIQRTEQGDSAMYLCASSLDRLTYEQYFGPGTRLTVT.

The V and J genes are TRBV27 and TRBJ1-1, with D perhaps TRBD1 (5 bases). V was pared by 2 bases and J by 4 bases, with 11 bases between. The CDR3 consists of 14 residues. The germline gives CDR1 MNHEY, CDR2 SMNVEV (reference sequence). The CDR3 nucleotides are TGTGCCAGCAGTTTAACGGGGGAGAGCACTGAAGCTTTCTTT. Translated: CASSLTGESTEAFF.

This clone is a singleton in its sample. This chain uses TRBV4-1 with TRBJ2-7; D may match TRBD1 or TRBD2 (5 bases each). Per germline, CDR1 MGHRA and CDR2 YSYEKL. This CDR3 region has 14 residues. V was cut by 1 base and J by 6 bases, with 13 bases left in between. The DNA of the CDR3 is TGCGCCAGCAGCCAAGGTGGTGGGGGAAGCGAGCAGTACTTC. Its protein is CASSQGGGGSEQYF.

A remark on this clone: The sample carries other DNA sequences with the same CDR3. The chain is built from TRBV12-5 and TRBJ1-1; 7 bases map to TRBD1. This CDR3 region has 13 residues. Germline V CDR1 and CDR2: LGHNT, FRNRAP. V gave up 4 bases and J gave up 5 bases; unmatched junction bases: 4. CDR3 loop: CASGWTGGTEAFF. The CDR3 nucleotides are TGTGCTAGTGGTTGGACAGGAGGAACTGAAGCTTTCTTT.

Written as DNA, the CDR3 is TGTGCCAGCAGCTTGACAGGGTCGGTGTGGGCCTCTGGAAACACCATATATTTT. It is translated as CASSLTGSVWASGNTIYF. The chain employs TRBV5-4 and TRBJ1-3; a possible D gene is TRBD1 (6 bases). CDR3 length equals 18 residues. Trimming cost V 1 base and J 0 bases, with 17 bases left between them. Germline V lookup: CDR1 SGHNT, CDR2 YYREEE (reference sequence).

Of note for this clone: The identical CDR3 is also encoded by other nucleotide sequences in the sample. Here the CDR3 DNA reads TGCGCCAGCAGCTTGGCTGCGGACTACGAGCAGTACTTC. This codes for CASSLAADYEQYF. This chain connects TRBV5-1 to TRBJ2-7; D is unresolved. Germline V gene data show CDR1 as SGHRS and CDR2 as YFSETQ. The CDR3 covers 13 residues. Trimming cost V 0 bases and J 3 bases, with 7 bases left between them.

This clone was seen once. The CDR3 protein is CASFIAGGTGELFF. As DNA, the CDR3 is TGTGCCAGCTTTATAGCGGGAGGGACCGGGGAGCTGTTTTTT. The genes are TRBV5-4 and TRBJ2-2; the match to TRBD2 covers 11 bases. The CDR3 totals 14 residues. CDR1 SGHNT and CDR2 YYREEE come from the germline V gene (reference sequence). After removal of 7 bases from V and 5 bases from J, the junction contained 4 bases not matched to a gene.